This T cell receptor (beta chain) was sequenced for a study of blood T cell repertoires in COVID-19. Across the study: Acute and convalescent COVID-19 specimens originated in the United States, Italy and Spain. Sources were T cells, B-cell-depleted T cells, or PBMCs; the material itself was cDNA or gDNA.

The ends were cut back, 10 bases at V and 0 bases at J, with 9 bases in the middle. The CDR3 sequence is 14 residues long. Germline lookup yields CDR1 KGHDR and CDR2 SFDVKD. Per the original data handling: Reference gene primer amplification in the assay estimated nucleated cell counts. Profiled with immunoSEQ multiplex PCR; TCRdb holds only in-frame clones, not every one. That table gives V, J and clone size, and the DNA gave D and trimming. The sample consists of approximately 67,000 clones, 65% to 90% of them appearing once. The sequenced material came from peripheral blood. The receptor's source is a man aged 55 to 70 with acute or convalescent COVID-19. The chain links TRBV24-1 to TRBJ1-6, with D hard to call. For the CDR3, the DNA is TGTGCCACAAGCGGTGACTCCTATAATTCACCCCTCCACTTT. This codes for CATSGDSYNSPLHF.